One and the same sample provided the 10 T cell receptor beta chains below, sequenced in a study of low-dose radiotherapy and immunotherapy resistance in tumors. Time point specified: before trial treatment. First-strand cDNA relied on TRAV- and TRBV-specific primers spanning alpha and beta chains. The PCR that amplified TCRs ran for 20 cycles, relying on a constant-region primer and a V-primer adapter. Each CDR3 protein is one row after TCRdb ran MiXCR on the reads. Seen here are 80,000 to 95,000 distinct CDR3 sequences, 9.4% observed once, and the top ten hold around 1%. This material consisted of PBMCs, taken before treatment. These receptors all stem from a male donor with prostate cancer.

This clonotype has only a few counts. Given a far larger clone just one base away, this is likely a sequencing read error. The V gene is TRBV6-5, the J gene TRBJ2-1; TRBD1 matches 8 bases. Losses at the gene ends were 5 bases for V and 10 bases for J; bases not matched to a gene: 10. Per the germline V gene, CDR1 is MNHEY and CDR2 is SVGAGI. The CDR3 contains 14 residues. The CDR3 loop is CASSGTGAFREQFF. The CDR3 DNA follows: TGTGCCAGCAGTGGGACAGGCGCCTTCCGCGAGCAGTTCTTC.

At least ten counts were recorded for this clonotype. The chain employs TRBV29-1 and TRBJ2-5, with D possibly matching TRBD1 (5 bases). CDR1 is SQVTM, CDR2 ANQGSEA, per germline. V lost 7 bases and J lost 1, with 16 bases in between. This CDR3 contains 14 residues. The CDR3 nucleotides are TGCAGCGCCGAGAGGCAGGGCGGCCAAGAGACCCAGTACTTC. Translating it yields CSAERQGGQETQYF. Combining the CDR3 with reference TRBV29-1 and TRBJ2-5 gives the whole variable domain SAVISQKPSRDICQRGTSLTIQCQVDSQVTMMFWYRQQPGQSLTLIATANQGSEATYESGFVIDKFPISRPNLTFSTLTVSNMSPEDSSIYLCSAERQGGQETQYFGPGTRLLVL.

This clonotype was counted many times. The J gene is TRBJ2-1, the V gene TRBV5-1, with TRBD2 identical over 7 bases. V was clipped by 7 bases and J by 6 bases; unmatched bases: 13. The CDR3 covers 15 residues. The V gene's germline CDR1 is SGHRS and CDR2 YFSETQ. CDR3 nucleotides: TGCGCCAGCTCTTGGAACCCTAGCGGACTCAATGAGCAGTTCTTC. It codes for CASSWNPSGLNEQFF.

Of note for this clonotype: This may be a read error: a much more frequent sequence differs by one nucleotide. The chain joins TRBV5-4 to TRBJ2-5; TRBD2 agrees at 7 bases. The germline CDR1 and CDR2 sequences are SGHNT and YYREEE (reference sequence). CDR3 size: 13 residues. CDR3 bases: TGTGTCAGCAGCTTGAAGGGAGGGGAGACCCAGTACTTC. It codes for CVSSLKGGETQYF.

Regarding this clonotype: A far larger clone is one nucleotide away, so this likely arose from a read error. The chain joins TRBV4-2 to TRBJ2-1; 7 bases are shared with TRBD1. CDR1 and CDR2 (germline): LGHNA, YNFKEQ. V shed 0 bases and J 10 bases; nucleotides not matched to a gene: 21. The CDR3 spans 19 residues. For the CDR3, the DNA is TGTGCCAGCAGCCAAGATGGGTTGGGGACAGCGAGCGATTCCTACGAGCAGTTCTTC. Its translation is CASSQDGLGTASDSYEQFF.

In this sample, this clonotype turned up many times. The rearrangement links TRBV24-1 to TRBJ1-2, with D possibly matching TRBD1 (5 bases). Trimming shortened V by 3 bases and J by 4 bases, and 8 bases separated the two germline ends. This CDR3 spans 13 amino acids. The germline CDR1 and CDR2 sequences are KGHDR and SFDVKD. The CDR3 here is CATSDPGRYGYTF. The CDR3 nucleotides are TGTGCCACCAGTGATCCGGGACGCTATGGCTACACCTTC.

This clonotype was seen many times. The chain joins TRBV6-6 to TRBJ2-7; maybe TRBD1 (7 bases). V lost 7 bases, J lost 13 bases, and 20 bases lay in between. The germline V gene encodes CDR1 MNHNY and CDR2 SVGAGI (reference sequence). The CDR3 runs to 12 residues. CDR3 in amino acids: CASTVSGGGLYF. The CDR3 nucleotides read TGTGCCAGCACCGTATCCGGAGGGGGCCTATACTTC.

This clonotype was seen repeatedly, ten times or more. V and J are TRBV6-2 or TRBV6-3 and TRBJ1-6; D call uncertain. Germline V gene lookup returns CDR1 MNHEY and CDR2 SVGEGT. The CDR3 runs to 16 residues. V was cut by 4 bases and J by 6 bases, with 16 bases left in between. CDR3 region: CASSSRTVLLNSPLHF. The CDR3 DNA sequence: TGTGCCAGCAGTTCGCGGACGGTCCTCCTTAATTCACCCCTCCACTTT.

This clonotype was seen ten or more times. The V call is TRBV29-1, the J call TRBJ2-6; the D call may be TRBD1 or TRBD2 (5 bases each). Germline V gene data show CDR1 as SQVTM and CDR2 as ANQGSEA. V shed 5 bases and J shed 0 bases, with 17 bases lying between them. CDR3 size: 17 residues. The CDR3 region has the DNA TGCAGCGTTACGAATCCCGGGACGAGCTCTGGGGCCAACGTCCTGACTTTC. Translation gives CSVTNPGTSSGANVLTF. Supplemented by reference TRBV29-1 and TRBJ2-6, the full variable domain reads SAVISQKPSRDICQRGTSLTIQCQVDSQVTMMFWYRQQPGQSLTLIATANQGSEATYESGFVIDKFPISRPNLTFSTLTVSNMSPEDSSIYLCSVTNPGTSSGANVLTFGAGSRLTVL.

This clonotype was detected many times. V is TRBV20-1 and J is TRBJ2-7; 10 positions match TRBD1. CDR1 is DFQATT, CDR2 SNEGSKA, per germline (reference sequence). The CDR3 runs to 13 residues. J lost 7 bases, V lost 6 bases, and 9 bases had no gene match. CDR3 protein: CSASRDRGLEQYF. The DNA for the CDR3 is TGCAGTGCATCCCGGGACAGGGGTCTGGAGCAGTACTTC.